This T cell receptor beta chain was identified during a study of Graves' ophthalmopathy and Graves' hyperthyroidism. RNA served as the template for amplifying TCR beta CDR3 regions. HTBI-primed RT-PCR formed the first round, and a multiplex PCR formed the second. TCRdb independently ran MiXCR on the multiplex PCR reads; one entry per CDR3 protein. The sample consists of some 1.1 million distinct CDR3 sequences, 36% of them appearing once. As for this clonotype: Its antigen is unknown.

The CDR3 sequence is 17 residues long. Germline values: CDR1 SGHVS, CDR2 FNYEAQ. V was clipped by 1 base and J by 0 bases; unmatched bases: 7. Hyperthyroidism patients, aged 18 to 65, were newly diagnosed, under 2 months' duration. Study conclusions and caveats: Researchers report that a 13-signature model separated ophthalmopathy from stable hyperthyroidism, posting around 90% sensitivity and 75% to 84% specificity.

The specimen sequenced was peripheral blood or thyroid tissue (not recorded which). The chain couples TRBV7-6 to TRBJ2-7, with TRBD1 identical over 9 bases. The TCR sequence derives from an adult man with Graves' hyperthyroidism. The CDR3 is CASSLDRQGGFSYEQYF. In nucleotides, the CDR3 is TGTGCCAGCAGCTTAGACAGACAGGGGGGATTCTCCTACGAGCAGTACTTC.